The entry below gives a single T cell receptor (beta chain) sequence along with its context. Its antigen is still unknown. These data belong to a study of CD8 T cells in ankylosing spondylitis. Study-wide findings and caveats: Within ankylosing spondylitis blood, a TCR beta motif made up of seven to nine highly homologous variants appeared to be characteristic.

A single record per CDR3 protein comes from TCRdb applying MiXCR to the 5' RACE reads. The sample contains around 770,000 distinct CDR3 sequences, around a fifth of which appear only once. Sequencing was carried out using blood, either unsorted or a sorted T cell fraction (not recorded which). This TCR was recovered from a male donor with ankylosing spondylitis.

CDR3 nucleotides: TGTGCCAGCACCCTAGCCGGGACAGGCTACGAGCAGTACTTC. Translating gives CASTLAGTGYEQYF. The V gene is TRBV28, the J gene TRBJ2-7; 8 bases match TRBD1. Trimming cost V 7 bases and J 3 bases; bases outside gene matches: 8. The V gene's germline CDR1 is MDHEN and CDR2 SYDVKM. This CDR3 is 14 amino acids long.